A selection of T cell receptor beta chains follows, all from one sample in a study of blood T cell repertoires in COVID-19. Only in-frame clones appear in the TCRdb table, and some are missing; sequencing was by immunoSEQ multiplex PCR. Seen here are 150,000 to 200,000 clones, roughly 87% observed once, and the top ten hold around 1.6%. The sequenced sample consisted of peripheral blood. Every receptor here comes from a woman between 50 and 59 years old with acute or convalescent COVID-19. Each CDR3 is given with its conserved first and last residue. Fields, in order: clone size, J gene, D gene, V gene, CDR3 DNA, CDR3 protein. The D gene is left open where the match is weak. A row's size may be missing; if present it is once, few, many or a size class.

NA TRBJ1-2 NA TRBV18 TGTGCCAGCTCACCAACAGGGCTGATTAACTATGGCTACACCTTC CASSPTGLINYGYTF
once TRBJ2-7 TRBD2 TRBV30 TGTGCCTGGAGTGTCAGCCGGGACTATACCATCTACGAGCAGTACTTC CAWSVSRDYTIYEQYF
NA TRBJ1-2 NA TRBV7-2 TGTGCCAGCAGCTTACCAGGGAGGGCCGATGGCTACACCTTC CASSLPGRADGYTF
NA TRBJ2-1 TRBD2 TRBV23-1 TGCGCCAGCAGTCAACCCTGTCCAGCGGGAGGGCCGAATGAGCAGTTCTTC CASSQPCPAGGPNEQFF
NA TRBJ2-7 NA TRBV7-9 TGTGCCAGCAGCCGAGAGCCCCACGTTGAGCAGTACTTC CASSREPHVEQYF
NA TRBJ2-3 TRBD1 TRBV15 TGTGCCACCAGCAGCCCCGGACAGGGAATCGGAGATACGCAGTATTTT CATSSPGQGIGDTQYF
once TRBJ2-2 NA TRBV6-5 TGTGCCAGCAGTTACTCGACCCAGGGGGGATCCGGGGAGCTGTTTTTT CASSYSTQGGSGELFF
NA TRBJ1-2 NA TRBV7-5 TGTGTCAGAGCCCGGGGGGGGTATGGCTACACCTTC CVRARGGYGYTF
NA TRBJ1-1 NA TRBV7-9 TGTGCCAGCACCTCAGGGTGGGAGAACACTGAAGCTTTCTTT CASTSGWENTEAFF
NA TRBJ2-7 NA TRBV5-1 TGCGCCAGCAGAATATCAGGGGGAGGTTCCTACGAGCAGTACTTC CASRISGGGSYEQYF
NA TRBJ2-5 NA TRBV7-2 TGTGCCAGCAGCTTACGGAACGGGATCCAAGAGACCCAGTACTTC CASSLRNGIQETQYF
NA TRBJ2-3 NA TRBV10-3 TGTGCCATCAGTGAGCACCAGGGGACCACAGATACGCAGTATTTT CAISEHQGTTDTQYF
NA TRBJ2-7 NA TRBV3-1/TRBV3-2 TGTGCCAGCAGCCAAGATGCTAGCGACTCCTACGAGCAGTACTTC CASSQDASDSYEQYF
once TRBJ1-5 NA TRBV6-5 TGTGCCAGCAGTAGAAACAGTTATAGCAATCAGCCCCAGCATTTT CASSRNSYSNQPQHF
NA TRBJ1-2 NA TRBV30 TGTGCCTGGACCCGGGACACCTATGGCTACACCTTC CAWTRDTYGYTF
NA TRBJ2-7 NA TRBV5-1 TGCGCCAGCAGCTTGTGGGCGTCCTACGAGCAGTACTTC CASSLWASYEQYF
NA TRBJ1-2 NA TRBV30 TGTGCCTGGAGTGGCGCATTCCGGGCTAACTATGGCTACACCTTC CAWSGAFRANYGYTF
NA TRBJ1-1 NA TRBV27 TGTGCCAGCAGTTTAGGGGGGTTCACTGAAGCTTTCTTT CASSLGGFTEAFF
NA TRBJ1-1 TRBD1 TRBV6-6 TGTGCCAGCAGTTACGATGGACAGGTGAAAACTGAAGCTTTCTTT CASSYDGQVKTEAFF
NA TRBJ1-1 TRBD1 TRBV19 TGTGCCAGTAGTATAGATCCCCTGGGGACAGTGGGGAACACTGAAGCTTTCTTT CASSIDPLGTVGNTEAFF
NA TRBJ2-2 TRBD2 TRBV27 TGTGCCTCGGGGGAGGGAAACACCGGGGAGCTGTTTTTT CASGEGNTGELFF
NA TRBJ1-2 NA TRBV4-1 TGCGCCAGCAGCCAAGGGGAGCTCTATGGCTACACCTTC CASSQGELYGYTF
NA TRBJ2-1 TRBD1 TRBV6-5 TGTGCCACAGGCCGGGACAGGGGCAATGAGCAGTTCTTC CATGRDRGNEQFF
NA TRBJ1-1 NA TRBV25-1 TGTGCCAGCAGTGATCGATTGGCAGGAAAGAACACTGAAGCTTTCTTT CASSDRLAGKNTEAFF
NA TRBJ1-2 NA TRBV3-1/TRBV3-2 TGTGCCAGCAGCCACTGGGGGCAGGGGCCGGCTAACTATGGCTACACCTTC CASSHWGQGPANYGYTF
NA TRBJ1-2 NA TRBV10-1 TGCGCCAGCAGTGGATCGGGGGGCTACGGCTACACCTTC CASSGSGGYGYTF
few TRBJ2-7 TRBD2 TRBV18 TGTGCCAGCTCACCCGTGGGGGGGGGAGCGGGCGAAGGCGAGCAGTACTTC CASSPVGGGAGEGEQYF
NA TRBJ1-5 TRBD1 TRBV5-5 TGTGCCAGCAGCTCACAGGGGGAAAGCAATCAGCCCCAGCATTTT CASSSQGESNQPQHF
NA TRBJ1-1 TRBD1 TRBV3-1/TRBV3-2 TGTGCCAGCAGTCCTATCAGGGGGCTAGGGTTAATGAACACTGAAGCTTTCTTT CASSPIRGLGLMNTEAFF
NA TRBJ2-5 TRBD2 TRBV6-5 TGTGCCAGCAGTTACGTTCTAGCGGGGGGGCGGGAGACCCAGTACTTC CASSYVLAGGRETQYF
NA TRBJ2-7 TRBD1 TRBV19 TGTGCCAGTAAAGCGACGGGACAGGGGGTTTACGAGCAGTACTTC CASKATGQGVYEQYF
NA TRBJ2-1 NA TRBV7-3 TGTGCCAGCAGCTTAACCCCCCCCCGCGGGAACAATGAGCAGTTCTTC CASSLTPPRGNNEQFF
NA TRBJ1-6 NA TRBV2 TGTGCCAGCAGTTTTAACAGGGCTGGCTCCTATAATTCACCCCTCCACTTT CASSFNRAGSYNSPLHF
NA TRBJ2-1 NA TRBV5-1 TGCGCCAGCAGCTTTGGCCCCGCCTACAATGAGCAGTTCTTC CASSFGPAYNEQFF
NA TRBJ2-3 NA TRBV11-3 TGTGCCAGCAGCACGGGGAGGGGGGGTCAGAGGGATACGCAGTATTTT CASSTGRGGQRDTQYF
NA TRBJ1-2 NA TRBV30 TGTGCCTGGAGTGTATCTGCCCCACAGGGAACGTTTGGGTATGGCTACACCTTC CAWSVSAPQGTFGYGYTF
NA TRBJ1-4 TRBD1 TRBV5-1 TGCGCCAGCAGCTACGGACAGGGAGATGAAAAACTGTTTTTT CASSYGQGDEKLFF
once TRBJ1-2 NA TRBV7-2 TGTGCCAGCGACAACTGGGGGCGAAACTATGGCTACACCTTC CASDNWGRNYGYTF
NA TRBJ1-2 NA TRBV3-1/TRBV3-2 TGTGCCAGCAGCCAAGCAACAGGACAGCTCAACTATGGCTACACCTTC CASSQATGQLNYGYTF
few TRBJ1-1 TRBD1 TRBV3-1/TRBV3-2 TGTGCCAGCAGCCAACTACAGGGGTCCCTTCGGGCTTTCTTT CASSQLQGSLRAFF